This TCR beta chain was identified during a study of blood T cell repertoires in COVID-19. Germline V gives CDR1 SGHTA, CDR2 FQGNSA. Trimming pared 0 bases from V and 4 bases from J, leaving 9 bases between. The CDR3 has 14 residues. Some clones are missing from TCRdb's copy, which holds only in-frame ones; the method was immunoSEQ multiplex PCR. Found here are approximately 490,000 clones, around 90% of them singletons; the top ten hold about 0.75%. Donors in Cohort 3 who had recovered were those with two negative PCRs, healthcare professional clearance, or resolution of their symptoms. The origin of this receptor is a woman under 30 who had recovered from COVID-19. V is TRBV7-2 and J is TRBJ2-5, with D perhaps matching TRBD2 (7 bases). Sample: PBMCs or T cells enriched from blood (not recorded which). The CDR3, as DNA: TGTGCCAGCAGCTTAGCTAGGGGGGGAGAGACCCAGTACTTC. Its protein product is CASSLARGGETQYF.